One and the same sample provided the 19 T cell receptor beta chains below, sequenced in a study of post-analysis software for immune sequencing data. General study findings and limits: Four or five TRBV segments (TRBV5-6, TRBV5-1 and TRBV20-1 among them) occurred more frequently in patients than in controls.

Unique molecular identifiers were built into the TCR beta cDNA libraries. TCRdb used MiXCR to reprocess the PCR reads, holding one entry per CDR3 protein. The table records approximately 400,000 distinct CDR3 sequences, about a third of them present only once. The antigens these receptors bind are not known. The sample comprised blood. The receptors were gathered from a girl aged 5 to 17 with multiple sclerosis.

A word on this clonotype: A read error is possible here, since a much larger clone lies one base away. The V gene is TRBV29-1, the J gene TRBJ2-4; D not certain. The CDR3 consists of 12 residues. V was clipped by 6 bases and J by 0 bases, with 6 bases between them. CDR1 and CDR2 from the germline V gene are SQVTM and ANQGSEA. CDR3 coding DNA: TGCAGCGTAGAACTAGCCAAAAACATTCAGTACTTC. Protein: CSVELAKNIQYF.

The rearrangement links TRBV15 to TRBJ1-5, with D possibly matching TRBD1 (6 bases). The CDR3 is 14 residues long. The V gene's germline CDR1 is LNHNV and CDR2 YYDKDF (reference sequence). V lost 3 bases and J lost 9, with 15 bases in between. The CDR3, as DNA: TGTGCCACCAGCAGCCGGGGGGGCCTTTGGCCCCAGCATTTT. The encoded protein is CATSSRGGLWPQHF.

The CDR3 DNA reads as TGTGCCAGCAGCCATGACAGAGACACAGGCTCCTACGAGCAGTACTTC. Translated: CASSHDRDTGSYEQYF. The chain couples TRBV28 to TRBJ2-7; D perhaps matches TRBD1 (5 bases). Germline CDR1 MDHEN, CDR2 SYDVKM. Between the trimmed V and J ends, which lost 6 bases and 0 bases, there was a span of 18 bases. The CDR3 contains 16 residues.

The chain joins TRBV7-9 to TRBJ2-7; 7 nucleotides agree with TRBD1. The V segment lost 6 bases and the J segment 5 bases; nucleotides outside the gene matches: 16. Per the germline V gene, CDR1 is SEHNR and CDR2 is FQNEAQ (reference sequence). The CDR3 has 16 amino acids. The CDR3 region is CASSSFRQGRGDEQYF. The CDR3 nucleotides read TGTGCCAGCAGTTCATTCCGACAGGGTCGAGGGGACGAGCAGTACTTC.

The chain carries TRBV7-9 and TRBJ2-7, with D tentatively TRBD1 (6 bases). The CDR3 has 16 residues. Per the germline V gene, CDR1 is SEHNR and CDR2 is FQNEAQ (reference sequence). V was pared by 4 bases and J by 0 bases, with 16 bases between. Written as DNA, the CDR3 is TGTGCCAGCAGCTCCCTGGGGCAGGGGTACTCCTACGAGCAGTACTTC. It translates to CASSSLGQGYSYEQYF.

Of note for this clonotype: This may be a read error: a much more frequent sequence differs by one nucleotide. The rearrangement joins TRBV5-1 to TRBJ2-5, with TRBD1 identical over 10 bases. The J call may be wrong; the DNA end is better matched by TRBJ2-7. The CDR3 has 17 amino acids. Germline CDR1 reads SGHRS; CDR2 reads YFSETQ. CDR3 nucleotides: TGCGCCAGCAGCATAGCGGGGACAGGGGTTAACGTCTACGAGCAGTACTTC. Translating gives CASSIAGTGVNVYEQYF.

The sample holds many counts of this clonotype. The gene calls are TRBV4-3 and TRBJ2-1; D tentatively fits TRBD1 or TRBD2 (7 bases each). Trimming left V 2 bases short and J 0 bases short, with 11 bases between. The CDR3 extends over 16 amino acids. The germline gives CDR1 LGHNA, CDR2 YSLEER. This CDR3 reads CASSQTGDYSYNEQFF. The CDR3 DNA reads TGCGCCAGCAGCCAAACAGGGGACTACTCCTACAATGAGCAGTTCTTC.

This sequence joins TRBV12-3 or TRBV12-4 and TRBJ1-1, with 9 bases that match TRBD1. Germline trimming cut 7 bases from V and 4 bases from J; bases unmatched to any gene: 7. CDR3 length: 14 amino acids. This chain's CDR3 is CASNPTGGGTEAFF. The CDR3 DNA reads as TGTGCCAGCAATCCGACAGGGGGTGGCACTGAAGCTTTCTTT.

This clonotype appeared a few times. The rearrangement joins TRBV10-3 to TRBJ1-5; weak D call: TRBD1 (5 bases). This CDR3 spans 16 amino acids. Trimming stripped 3 bases from V and 1 base from J, with 13 bases between. CDR1 is ENHRY and CDR2 is SYGVKD in the germline V gene. Written as DNA, the CDR3 is TGTGCCATCAGTGATGGGGGAGGGTTGAGCAATCAGCCCCAGCATTTT. It codes for CAISDGGGLSNQPQHF.

The V gene is TRBV20-1, the J gene TRBJ1-1, with TRBD1 matching over 7 bases. Germline CDR1 DFQATT, CDR2 SNEGSKA (reference sequence). J gave up 6 bases and V 6 bases, and 13 bases lay outside the gene matches. The CDR3 is 14 amino acids. CDR3: CSAINDREFAEAFF. Here the CDR3 DNA reads TGCAGTGCCATCAACGACAGGGAATTCGCTGAAGCTTTCTTT.

This chain links TRBV7-2 with TRBJ2-1, with 7 bases aligning to TRBD2. Germline V lookup: CDR1 SGHTA, CDR2 FQGNSA. The CDR3 runs 14 residues. J gave up 9 bases and V 6 bases, and 11 bases lay outside the gene matches. CDR3 sequence reads: CASSFSGGRGEQFF. DNA for the CDR3: TGTGCCAGCAGTTTCTCGGGGGGTAGGGGTGAGCAGTTCTTC.

The gene calls are TRBV12-3 or TRBV12-4 and TRBJ1-1; D not resolved. This CDR3 contains 15 residues. The V gene lost 5 bases and the J gene lost 0 bases, with 13 bases spanning the gap. CDR3 amino acids: CASSPAAFMNTEAFF. The CDR3 bases are TGTGCCAGCAGTCCAGCAGCGTTCATGAACACTGAAGCTTTCTTT.

This clonotype occurred a few times. The rearrangement joins TRBV12-3 or TRBV12-4 to TRBJ2-1; 7 positions agree with TRBD1. J was trimmed by 5 bases and V by 6 bases; bases with no gene match: 10. The CDR3 runs to 15 residues. For the CDR3, the DNA is TGTGCCAGCAGGTTGTGGAAACAGGGGCACAATGAGCAGTTCTTC. Translation gives CASRLWKQGHNEQFF.

This chain links TRBV4-1 with TRBJ2-5; D possibly corresponds to TRBD2 (6 bases). V lost 4 bases and J lost 2, with 14 bases in between. The CDR3 has 15 residues. Germline assignment: CDR1 MGHRA and CDR2 YSYEKL. Here the CDR3 reads CASSPRGAIQETQYF. CDR3 bases: TGCGCCAGCAGCCCGCGGGGCGCAATACAAGAGACCCAGTACTTC.

This clonotype was seen just once. The genes are TRBV20-1 and TRBJ1-6, with 8 bases aligning to TRBD1. The CDR3 is made up of 18 amino acids. The junction had 19 bases not matched to a gene; V was cut back by 4 bases and J by 8 bases. Germline V CDR1 and CDR2: DFQATT, SNEGSKA (reference sequence). The CDR3 nucleotides are TGCAGTGCTAAGGACGTCCAAATGGGACAGGTCCGGGATTCACCCCTCCACTTT. It encodes CSAKDVQMGQVRDSPLHF.

The rearrangement joins TRBV4-1 to TRBJ1-2; maybe TRBD1 (6 bases). CDR3 length: 13 amino acids. CDR1 is MGHRA and CDR2 is YSYEKL in the germline V gene. The germline V and J ends were trimmed by 4 bases and 10 bases, with 16 bases remaining between them. Written as DNA, the CDR3 is TGCGCCAGCAGCCTCCTCGGGGGGGGCCCCTACACCTTC. Translated: CASSLLGGGPYTF.

This clonotype has a handful of counts. The chain has TRBV7-9 and TRBJ2-1, with TRBD1 matching 7 bases. V lost 3 bases, J lost 6 bases, and 5 bases stayed unmatched. Germline values: CDR1 SEHNR, CDR2 FQNEAQ (reference sequence). The CDR3 totals 14 residues. The CDR3 DNA reads as TGTGCCAGCAGCTTGACAAACAGGGGCAATGAGCAGTTCTTC. Residues: CASSLTNRGNEQFF.

This clonotype turned up a few times. This chain connects TRBV20-1 to TRBJ1-2; the D is unclear. The CDR3 is made up of 11 amino acids. Deletions cut 6 bases from V and 3 bases from J, with 8 bases between. Per the germline V gene, CDR1 is DFQATT and CDR2 is SNEGSKA (reference sequence). CDR3 coding DNA: TGCAGTGCAGGGAAGGACTATGGCTACACCTTC. Translated: CSAGKDYGYTF.

The rearrangement uses TRBV6-2 or TRBV6-3 and TRBJ2-7; D is perhaps TRBD1 or TRBD2 (5 bases each). V gave up 4 bases and J gave up 0 bases, with 10 bases separating them. The CDR3 is 14 amino acids. The germline CDR1 and CDR2 sequences are MNHEY and SVGEGT. The CDR3 DNA sequence: TGTGCCAGCAGTTTGAGGGACCCCTCCTACGAGCAGTACTTC. Residues: CASSLRDPSYEQYF.